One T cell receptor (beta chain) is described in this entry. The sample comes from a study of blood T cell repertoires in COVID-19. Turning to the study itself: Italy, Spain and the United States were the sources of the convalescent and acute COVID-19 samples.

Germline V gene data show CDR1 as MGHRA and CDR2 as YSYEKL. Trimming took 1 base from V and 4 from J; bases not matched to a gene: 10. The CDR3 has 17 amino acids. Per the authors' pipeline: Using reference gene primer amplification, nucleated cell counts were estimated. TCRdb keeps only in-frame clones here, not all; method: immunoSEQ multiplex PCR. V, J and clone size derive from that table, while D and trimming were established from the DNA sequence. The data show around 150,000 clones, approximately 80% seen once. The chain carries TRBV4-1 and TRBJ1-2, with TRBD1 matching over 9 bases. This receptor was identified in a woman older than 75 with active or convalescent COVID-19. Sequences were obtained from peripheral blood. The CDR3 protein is CASSQGGQGLVSYGYTF. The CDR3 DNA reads TGCGCCAGCAGCCAAGGGGGACAGGGCTTGGTGAGCTATGGCTACACCTTC.